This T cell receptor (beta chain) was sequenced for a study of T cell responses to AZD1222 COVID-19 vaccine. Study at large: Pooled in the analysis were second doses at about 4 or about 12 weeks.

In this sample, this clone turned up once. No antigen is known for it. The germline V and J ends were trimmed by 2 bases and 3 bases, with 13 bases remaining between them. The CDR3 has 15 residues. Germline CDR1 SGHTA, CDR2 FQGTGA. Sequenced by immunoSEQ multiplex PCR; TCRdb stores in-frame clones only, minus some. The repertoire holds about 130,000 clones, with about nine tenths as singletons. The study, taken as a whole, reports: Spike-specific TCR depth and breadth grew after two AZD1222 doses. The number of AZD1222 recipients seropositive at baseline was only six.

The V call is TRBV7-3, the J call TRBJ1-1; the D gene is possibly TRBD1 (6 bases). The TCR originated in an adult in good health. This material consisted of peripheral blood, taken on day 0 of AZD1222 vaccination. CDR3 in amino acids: CASSLGRGVDTEAFF. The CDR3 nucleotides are TGTGCCAGCAGCTTAGGTAGGGGGGTGGACACTGAAGCTTTCTTT.